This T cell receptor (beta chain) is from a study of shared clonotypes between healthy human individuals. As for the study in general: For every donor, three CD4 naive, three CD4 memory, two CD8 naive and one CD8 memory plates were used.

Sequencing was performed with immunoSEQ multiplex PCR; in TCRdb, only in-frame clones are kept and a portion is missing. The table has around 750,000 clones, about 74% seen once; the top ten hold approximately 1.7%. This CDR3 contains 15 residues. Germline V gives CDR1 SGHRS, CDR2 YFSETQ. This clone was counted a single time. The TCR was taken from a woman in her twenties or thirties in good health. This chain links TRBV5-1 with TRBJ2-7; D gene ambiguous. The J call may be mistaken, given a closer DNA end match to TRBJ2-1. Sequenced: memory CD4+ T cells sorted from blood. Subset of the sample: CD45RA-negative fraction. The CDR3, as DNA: TGCGCCAGCAGCTTGGATGCGCTCTCCTACAATGAGCAGTTCTTC. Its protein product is CASSLDALSYNEQFF.